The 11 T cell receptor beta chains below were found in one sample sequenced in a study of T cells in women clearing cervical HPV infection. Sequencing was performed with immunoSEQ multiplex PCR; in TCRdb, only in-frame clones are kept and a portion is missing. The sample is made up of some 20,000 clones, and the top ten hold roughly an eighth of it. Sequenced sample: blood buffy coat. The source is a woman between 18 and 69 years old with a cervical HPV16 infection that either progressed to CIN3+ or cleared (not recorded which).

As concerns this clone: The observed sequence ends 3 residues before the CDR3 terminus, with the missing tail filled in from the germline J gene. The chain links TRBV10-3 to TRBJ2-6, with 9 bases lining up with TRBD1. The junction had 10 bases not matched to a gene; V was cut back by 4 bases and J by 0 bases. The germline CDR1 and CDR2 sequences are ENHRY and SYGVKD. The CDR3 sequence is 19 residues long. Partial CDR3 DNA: TGTGCCATCAGTGTAAACCCGGGACAGGGAAACTCTGGGGCCAACGTC. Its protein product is CAISVNPGQGNSGANV. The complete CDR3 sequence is CAISVNPGQGNSGANVLTF.

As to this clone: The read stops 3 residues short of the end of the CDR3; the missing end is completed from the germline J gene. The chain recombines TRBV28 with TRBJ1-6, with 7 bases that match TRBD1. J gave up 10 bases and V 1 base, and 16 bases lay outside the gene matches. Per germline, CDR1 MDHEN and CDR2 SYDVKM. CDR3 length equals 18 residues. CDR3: CASSLSPQGGTPESPLHF. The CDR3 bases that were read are TGTGCCAGCAGTTTATCGCCGCAAGGGGGCACTCCAGAATCACCC.

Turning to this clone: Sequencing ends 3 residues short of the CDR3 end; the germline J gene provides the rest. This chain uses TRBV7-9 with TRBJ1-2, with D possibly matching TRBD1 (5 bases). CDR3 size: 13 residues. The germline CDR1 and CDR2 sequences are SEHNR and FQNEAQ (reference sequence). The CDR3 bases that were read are TGTGCCAGCAGATTGGGGGGGAGCTACGAC. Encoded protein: CASRLGGSYD. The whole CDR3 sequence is CASRLGGSYDYTF.

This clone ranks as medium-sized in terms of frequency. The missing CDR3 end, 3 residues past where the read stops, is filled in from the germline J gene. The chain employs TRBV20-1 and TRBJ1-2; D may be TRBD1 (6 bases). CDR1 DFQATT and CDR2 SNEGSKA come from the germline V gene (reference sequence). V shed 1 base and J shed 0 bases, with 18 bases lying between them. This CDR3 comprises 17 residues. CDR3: CSARAFGGRDSNYGYTF. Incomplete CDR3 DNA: TGCAGTGCTAGAGCGTTCGGGGGGCGCGATTCTAACTATGGC.

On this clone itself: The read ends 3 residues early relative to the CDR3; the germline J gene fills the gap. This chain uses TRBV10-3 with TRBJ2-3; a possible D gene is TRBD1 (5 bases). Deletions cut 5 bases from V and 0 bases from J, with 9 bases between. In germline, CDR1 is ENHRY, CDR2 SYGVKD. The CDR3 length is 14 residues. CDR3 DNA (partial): TGTGCCATCAGTCGACAGCTTAGCACAGATACG. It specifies CAISRQLSTDT. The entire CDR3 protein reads CAISRQLSTDTQYF.

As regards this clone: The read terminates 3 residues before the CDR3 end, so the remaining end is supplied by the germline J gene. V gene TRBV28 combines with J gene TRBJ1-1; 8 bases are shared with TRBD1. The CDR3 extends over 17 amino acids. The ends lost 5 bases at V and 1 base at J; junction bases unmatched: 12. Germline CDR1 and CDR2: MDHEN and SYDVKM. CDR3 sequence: CASSTGTGGGGNTEAFF. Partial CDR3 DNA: TGTGCCAGCAGTACCGGGACAGGTGGAGGGGGGAACACTGAA.

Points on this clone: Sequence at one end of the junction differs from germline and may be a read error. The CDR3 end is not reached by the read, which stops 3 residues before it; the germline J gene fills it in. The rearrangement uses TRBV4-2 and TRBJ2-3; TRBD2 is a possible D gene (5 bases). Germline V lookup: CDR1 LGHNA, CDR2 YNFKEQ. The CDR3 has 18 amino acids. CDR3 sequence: CASSQWSLAPTSTDTQYF. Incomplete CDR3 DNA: TGCGCCAGCAGCCAATGGAGTTTAGCGCCGACTAGCACAGATACG.

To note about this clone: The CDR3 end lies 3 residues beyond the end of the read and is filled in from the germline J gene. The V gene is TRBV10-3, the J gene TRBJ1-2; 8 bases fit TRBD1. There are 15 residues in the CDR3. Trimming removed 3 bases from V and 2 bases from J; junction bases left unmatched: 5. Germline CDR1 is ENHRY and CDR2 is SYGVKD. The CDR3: CAISDWGQANYGYTF. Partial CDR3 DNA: TGTGCCATCAGTGATTGGGGACAGGCGAACTATGGC.

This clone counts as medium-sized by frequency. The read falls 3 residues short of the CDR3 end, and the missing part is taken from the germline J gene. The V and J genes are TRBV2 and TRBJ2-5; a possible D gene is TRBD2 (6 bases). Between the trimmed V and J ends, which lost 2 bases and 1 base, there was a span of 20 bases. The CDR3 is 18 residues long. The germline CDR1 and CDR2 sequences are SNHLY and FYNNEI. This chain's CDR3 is CASSESLGRGGSQETQYF. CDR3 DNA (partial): TGTGCCAGCAGTGAATCATTGGGGCGGGGTGGGTCCCAAGAGACC. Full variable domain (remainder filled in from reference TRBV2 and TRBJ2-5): EPEVTQTPSHQVTQMGQEVILRCVPISNHLYFYWYRQILGQKVEFLVSFYNNEISEKSEIFDDQFSVERPDGSNFTLKIRSTKLEDSAMYFCASSESLGRGGSQETQYFGPGTRLLVL.

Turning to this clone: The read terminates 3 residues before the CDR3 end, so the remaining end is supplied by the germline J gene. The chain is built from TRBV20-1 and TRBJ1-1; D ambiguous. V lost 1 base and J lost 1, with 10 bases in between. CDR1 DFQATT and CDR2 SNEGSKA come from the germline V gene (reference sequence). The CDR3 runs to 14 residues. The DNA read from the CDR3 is TGCAGTGCTAGAGTCAGTGAGGGGAACACTGAA. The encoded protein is CSARVSEGNTE. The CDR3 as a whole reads CSARVSEGNTEAFF.

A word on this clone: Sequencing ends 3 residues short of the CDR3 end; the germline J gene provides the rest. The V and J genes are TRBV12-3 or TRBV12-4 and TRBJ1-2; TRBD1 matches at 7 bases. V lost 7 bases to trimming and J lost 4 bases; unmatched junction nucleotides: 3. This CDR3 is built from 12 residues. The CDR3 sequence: CASNRQGYGYTF. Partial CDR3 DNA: TGTGCCAGCAACCGACAGGGCTATGGC.